This T cell receptor (beta chain) was sequenced in a study of neurological immune-mediated disorders. This clonotype was seen ten or more times. TCRdb recomputed calls from the 5' RACE reads with MiXCR, one row per CDR3 protein. Of about 74,000 distinct CDR3 sequences detected, 4% to 6% appear once; the ten largest clones hold just under 7.5%. Germline CDR1 and CDR2: SGHRS and YFSETQ. CDR3 length: 13 residues. Deletions cut 2 bases from V and 6 bases from J, with 11 bases between. The clonotype originates from a man between 18 and 29 years old with multiple sclerosis. Sequencing input: PBMCs. The rearrangement uses TRBV5-1 and TRBJ2-5; D not resolved. The CDR3 nucleotides are TGCGCCAGCAGCTTAGGGCAGGTGAAGACCCAGTACTTC. It codes for CASSLGQVKTQYF. The full variable domain, with the rest looked up from reference TRBV5-1 and TRBJ2-5, is KAGVTQTPRYLIKTRGQQVTLSCSPISGHRSVSWYQQTPGQGLQFLFEYFSETQRNKGNFPGRFSGRQFSNSRSEMNVSTLELGDSALYLCASSLGQVKTQYFGPGTRLLVL.